The present TCR beta chain was sequenced within a study of response to subunit inactivated influenza vaccine. There are a few counts of this clonotype. TCRdb used MiXCR to reprocess the RT-PCR reads, holding one entry per CDR3 protein. The sample shows 590,000 or so distinct CDR3 sequences, 14% of them seen only once. This CDR3 region has 14 residues. Per germline, CDR1 DFQATT and CDR2 SNEGSKA (reference sequence). Trimming took 1 base from V and 2 from J, leaving 11 bases between them. Specimen: PBMCs from blood, collected approximately 15 days before vaccination. The chain recombines TRBV20-1 with TRBJ2-5; D gene uncertain. The sequence was collected from a middle-aged man who received an inactivated influenza vaccine. CDR3 loop: CSARAYGRQETQYF. The CDR3 DNA reads as TGCAGTGCTAGAGCTTACGGCAGACAAGAGACCCAGTACTTC.